These T cell receptor beta chains were read from a single sample in a study of control samples from healthy donors and cancer patients. Assay: immunoSEQ multiplex PCR; the TCRdb copy retains only in-frame clones and omits some. The sample lists about 160,000 clones, nearly 96% occurring once. The sequenced sample consisted of blood. The origin of the receptors is a woman aged 25 to 39 in good health. Each CDR3 is given with its conserved first and last residue. D genes are given only for firm matches. Size values are once, few and many counts, or a class for expanded clones, and some rows have none.

- - TRBJ1-2 TRBV3-1/TRBV3-2 CASSQDRWRGYGYTF TGTGCCAGCAGCCAAGATCGGTGGCGCGGGTATGGCTACACCTTC
- - TRBJ1-2 TRBV6-5 CASKGVGGYTF TGTGCCAGCAAGGGGGTTGGCGGCTACACCTTC
many - TRBJ1-6 TRBV4-2 CASSQEEFSPLHF TGTGCCAGCAGCCAAGAGGAGTTCTCACCCCTCCACTTT
- TRBD1 TRBJ1-2 TRBV2 CASSPQGAASYGYTF TGTGCCAGCAGTCCACAGGGGGCGGCCAGCTATGGCTACACCTTC
once - TRBJ1-2 TRBV4-1 CASSQEVGTNYGYTF TGCGCCAGCAGCCAAGAGGTGGGCACTAACTATGGCTACACCTTC
- - TRBJ2-1 TRBV5-1 CASSKETYNEQFF TGCGCCAGCAGTAAAGAGACCTACAATGAGCAGTTCTTC
- - TRBJ1-3 TRBV2 CASSDRVFGNTIYF TGTGCCAGCAGTGACAGGGTTTTCGGAAACACCATATATTTT
- TRBD1 TRBJ1-4 TRBV5-1 CASSLGHRGLGATNEKLFF TGCGCCAGCAGCTTGGGCCACAGGGGGCTCGGGGCAACTAATGAAAAACTGTTTTTT
- TRBD1 TRBJ1-2 TRBV10-2 CASKGTGANYGYTF TGCGCCAGCAAAGGGACAGGGGCTAACTATGGCTACACCTTC
- TRBD1 TRBJ1-6 TRBV4-1 CASSRTGGENSPLHF TGCGCCAGCAGCCGTACAGGGGGCGAGAATTCACCCCTCCACTTT
once - TRBJ2-3 TRBV4-2 CASSQEFGGTDTQYF TGTGCCAGCAGCCAAGAGTTCGGAGGCACAGATACGCAGTATTTT
- - TRBJ2-7 TRBV27 CASSLRAGYEQYF TGTGCCAGCAGCCTTCGAGCAGGGTACGAGCAGTACTTC
- - TRBJ2-2 TRBV6-6 CASSGAGELFF TGTGCCAGCAGCGGGGCCGGGGAGCTGTTTTTT
- - TRBJ1-5 TRBV29-1 CSVEDPLVGVGNQPQHF TGCAGCGTTGAAGATCCGCTGGTAGGGGTAGGTAATCAGCCCCAGCATTTT
once - TRBJ1-2 TRBV28 CASSRSGARDGYTF TGTGCCAGCAGTCGGTCAGGGGCTCGGGATGGCTACACCTTC
- TRBD1 TRBJ1-6 TRBV5-6 CASSPDRGNSPLHF TGTGCCAGCAGCCCGGACAGGGGTAATTCACCCCTCCACTTT
- - TRBJ2-5 TRBV28 CASSLIPPSDTSSQYF TGTGCCAGCAGTTTAATACCCCCTAGCGACACCTCTTCCCAGTACTTC
- - TRBJ2-5 TRBV19 CASSWTIRETQYF TGTGCCAGTAGTTGGACTATACGAGAGACCCAGTACTTC
- - TRBJ2-2 TRBV10-3 CAINAGPQGNTGELFF TGTGCCATCAACGCCGGGCCACAGGGCAACACCGGGGAGCTGTTTTTT
- - TRBJ1-6 TRBV6-4 CASSDRGNSPLHF TGTGCCAGCAGTGACCGGGGGAATTCACCCCTCCACTTT
- - TRBJ1-5 TRBV5-6 CASSDRTLGQPQHF TGTGCCAGCAGCGACCGGACGCTGGGACAGCCCCAGCATTTT
- TRBD1 TRBJ2-5 TRBV27 CASSQPRTGQETQYF TGTGCCAGCAGTCAACCCCGGACAGGGCAAGAGACCCAGTACTTC
- - TRBJ2-5 TRBV7-8 CASSFRRGPQETQYF TGTGCCAGCAGCTTCCGGCGGGGGCCCCAAGAGACCCAGTACTTC
- - TRBJ1-5 TRBV27 CASSFSDSNQPQHF TGTGCCAGCAGTTTCAGTGATAGCAATCAGCCCCAGCATTTT
- TRBD2 TRBJ2-5 TRBV5-4 CASRQRGVGETQYF TGTGCCAGCAGGCAGCGGGGGGTGGGAGAGACCCAGTACTTC
- - TRBJ2-7 TRBV27 CASSFTGVAYEQYF TGTGCCAGCAGTTTTACCGGGGTTGCGTACGAGCAGTACTTC
- TRBD1 TRBJ2-7 TRBV5-4 CASSSGQGYEQYF TGTGCCAGCAGCTCGGGACAGGGCTACGAGCAGTACTTC
once - TRBJ1-2 TRBV11-2 CASSLDRWPGGYTF TGTGCCAGCAGCTTAGATCGGTGGCCGGGCGGCTACACCTTC
- - TRBJ1-1 TRBV4-1 CASSHLHLENTEAFF TGCGCCAGCAGCCACCTACACTTGGAGAACACTGAAGCTTTCTTT
- TRBD2 TRBJ2-1 TRBV4-2 CASSQESAGGPENEQFF TGTGCCAGCAGCCAAGAGTCCGCGGGAGGGCCCGAGAATGAGCAGTTCTTC
- - TRBJ1-5 TRBV10-3 CAISGGGADQPQHF TGTGCCATCAGTGGTGGGGGGGCGGACCAGCCCCAGCATTTT
- TRBD2 TRBJ2-1 TRBV6-1 CASSEAGTTYNEQFF TGTGCCAGCAGTGAAGCCGGGACTACCTACAATGAGCAGTTCTTC
- - TRBJ2-2 TRBV5-1 CASSLAPAQPTGELFF TGCGCCAGCAGCTTGGCCCCGGCCCAACCCACCGGGGAGCTGTTTTTT
- - TRBJ1-3 TRBV28 CASSWAGTGNTIYF TGTGCCAGCAGTTGGGCAGGGACTGGAAACACCATATATTTT
- - TRBJ1-2 TRBV6-1 CASSEVVGVYTF TGTGCCAGCAGTGAAGTCGTGGGTGTCTACACCTTC
- TRBD1 TRBJ1-4 TRBV7-8 CASSLRRQGPNEKLFF TGTGCCAGCAGCTTAAGGAGACAGGGCCCTAATGAAAAACTGTTTTTT
- - TRBJ1-2 TRBV5-1 CASSLAEAYGYTF TGCGCCAGCAGCTTGGCAGAGGCCTATGGCTACACCTTC
- - TRBJ2-6 TRBV7-9 CASSASRGARANVLTF TGTGCCAGCAGCGCGTCACGGGGCGCACGGGCCAACGTCCTGACTTTC
- TRBD2 TRBJ2-1 TRBV14 CASSQGLGSYNEQFF TGTGCCAGCAGCCAGGGACTAGGCTCCTACAATGAGCAGTTCTTC
- - TRBJ1-4 TRBV4-2 CASSQALEATNEKLFF TGTGCCAGCAGCCAAGCTTTGGAAGCAACTAATGAAAAACTGTTTTTT
- - TRBJ2-7 TRBV2 CASGRTSLAYEQYF TGTGCCAGCGGGAGGACATCGCTGGCCTACGAGCAGTACTTC
- TRBD1 TRBJ2-5 TRBV11-2 CASSAKPGQGQETQYF TGTGCCAGCAGCGCAAAGCCGGGACAGGGTCAAGAGACCCAGTACTTC
- TRBD2 TRBJ2-5 TRBV2 CASSQAGVLQETQYF TGTGCCAGCAGCCAAGCGGGGGTTCTACAAGAGACCCAGTACTTC
- - TRBJ2-7 TRBV6-5 CASSRGVGQPYEQYF TGTGCCAGCAGTAGGGGGGTTGGACAGCCCTACGAGCAGTACTTC
- - TRBJ2-1 TRBV29-1 CSVEGGEQFF TGCAGCGTTGAGGGGGGCGAGCAGTTCTTC
- TRBD2 TRBJ2-1 TRBV6-5 CASIQGGSLFHEQFF TGTGCCAGCATTCAGGGCGGGAGTCTTTTCCATGAGCAGTTCTTC
- - TRBJ1-5 TRBV11-2 CASSPFGQKVSNQPQHF TGTGCCAGCAGCCCGTTCGGACAGAAAGTTAGCAATCAGCCCCAGCATTTT
- - TRBJ1-2 TRBV7-8 CASRKLLSDSPNYGYTF TGTGCCAGCAGAAAACTACTCTCAGACAGTCCTAACTATGGCTACACCTTC
- - TRBJ2-7 TRBV9 CASSVVASSEQYF TGTGCCAGCAGCGTAGTGGCTAGCTCCGAGCAGTACTTC
- TRBD2 TRBJ2-7 TRBV7-6 CASSLEGGSRDEQYF TGTGCCAGCAGCTTAGAAGGCGGGAGCCGGGACGAGCAGTACTTC
- - TRBJ1-6 TRBV6-5 CASSQLQSGSPLHF TGTGCCAGCAGCCAACTGCAGAGCGGCTCACCCCTCCACTTT